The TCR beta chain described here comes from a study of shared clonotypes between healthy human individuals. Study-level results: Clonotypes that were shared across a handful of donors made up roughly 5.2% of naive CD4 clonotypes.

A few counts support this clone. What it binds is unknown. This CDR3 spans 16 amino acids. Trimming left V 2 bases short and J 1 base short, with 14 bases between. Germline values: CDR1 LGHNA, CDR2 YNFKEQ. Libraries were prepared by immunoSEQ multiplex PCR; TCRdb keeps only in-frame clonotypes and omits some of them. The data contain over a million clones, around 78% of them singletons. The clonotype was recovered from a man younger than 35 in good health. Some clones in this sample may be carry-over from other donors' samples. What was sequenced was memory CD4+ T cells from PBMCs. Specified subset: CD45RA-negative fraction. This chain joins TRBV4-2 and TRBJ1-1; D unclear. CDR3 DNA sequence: TGTGCCAGCAGCCAACGGCAGGCGGTTCGGAACACTGAAGCTTTCTTT. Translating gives CASSQRQAVRNTEAFF.